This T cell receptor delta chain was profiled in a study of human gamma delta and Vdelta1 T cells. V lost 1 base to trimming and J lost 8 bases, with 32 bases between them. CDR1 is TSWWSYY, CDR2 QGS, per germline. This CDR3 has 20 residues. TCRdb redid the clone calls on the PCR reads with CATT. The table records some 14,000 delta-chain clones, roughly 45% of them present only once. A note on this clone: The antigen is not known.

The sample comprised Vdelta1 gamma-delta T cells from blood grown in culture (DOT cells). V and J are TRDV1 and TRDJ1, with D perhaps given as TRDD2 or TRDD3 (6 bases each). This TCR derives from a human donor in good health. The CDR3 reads CALGEQTWPSDLGAGAKLIF. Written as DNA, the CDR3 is TGTGCTCTTGGGGAACAAACGTGGCCTTCCGATCTAGGTGCTGGGGCCAAACTCATCTTT.